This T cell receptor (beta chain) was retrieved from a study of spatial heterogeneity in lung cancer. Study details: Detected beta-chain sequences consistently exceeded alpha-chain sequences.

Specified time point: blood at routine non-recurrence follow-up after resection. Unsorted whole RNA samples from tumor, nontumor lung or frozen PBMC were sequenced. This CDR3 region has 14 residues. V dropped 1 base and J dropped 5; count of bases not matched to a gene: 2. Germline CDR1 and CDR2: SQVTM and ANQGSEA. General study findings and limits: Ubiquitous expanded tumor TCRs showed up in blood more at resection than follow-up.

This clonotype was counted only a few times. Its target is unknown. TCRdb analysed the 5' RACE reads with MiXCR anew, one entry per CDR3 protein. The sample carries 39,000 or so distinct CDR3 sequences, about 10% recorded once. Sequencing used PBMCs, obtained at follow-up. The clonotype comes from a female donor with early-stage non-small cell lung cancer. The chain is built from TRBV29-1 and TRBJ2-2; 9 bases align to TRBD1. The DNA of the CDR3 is TGCAGCGTTGAAGGGACAGGGGTGACCGGGGAGCTGTTTTTT. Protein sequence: CSVEGTGVTGELFF.